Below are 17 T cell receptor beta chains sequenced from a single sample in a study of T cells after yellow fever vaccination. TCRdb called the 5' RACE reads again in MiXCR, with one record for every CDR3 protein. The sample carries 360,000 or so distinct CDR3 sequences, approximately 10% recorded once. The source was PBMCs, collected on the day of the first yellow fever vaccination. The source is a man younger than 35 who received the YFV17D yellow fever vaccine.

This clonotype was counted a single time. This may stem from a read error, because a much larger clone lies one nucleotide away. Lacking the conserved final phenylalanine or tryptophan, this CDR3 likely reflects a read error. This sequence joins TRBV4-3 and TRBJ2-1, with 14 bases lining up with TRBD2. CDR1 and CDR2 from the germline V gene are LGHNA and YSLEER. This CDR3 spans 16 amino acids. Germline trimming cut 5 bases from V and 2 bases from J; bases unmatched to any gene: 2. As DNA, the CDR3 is TGCGCCAGCAGCTCGACTAGCGGGGGGGCCTACAATGAGCAGTTCGTC. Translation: CASSSTSGGAYNEQFV.

The CDR3 DNA reads TGTGCCAGCAGCTCCGCCAGGGGTACAGATACGCAGTATTTT. Translation: CASSSARGTDTQYF. The chain combines TRBV7-9 with TRBJ2-3, with a weak D call TRBD1 (6 bases). The germline CDR1 and CDR2 sequences are SEHNR and FQNEAQ (reference sequence). The CDR3 totals 14 residues. V was clipped by 4 bases and J by 3 bases, with 11 bases between them. Filled out from reference TRBV7-9 and TRBJ2-3, the complete variable domain reads DTGVSQNPRHKITKRGQNVTFRCDPISEHNRLYWYRQTLGQGPEFLTYFQNEAQLEKSRLLSDRFSAERPKGSFSTLEIQRTEQGDSAMYLCASSSARGTDTQYFGPGTRLTVL.

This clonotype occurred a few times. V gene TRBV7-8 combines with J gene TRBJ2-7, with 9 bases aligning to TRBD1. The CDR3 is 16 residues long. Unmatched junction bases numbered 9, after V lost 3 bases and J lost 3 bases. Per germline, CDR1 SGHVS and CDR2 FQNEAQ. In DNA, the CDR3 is TGTGCCAGCAGCTTGGGGGCGGCGACAGGGGGCTACGAGCAGTACGTC. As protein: CASSLGAATGGYEQYV.

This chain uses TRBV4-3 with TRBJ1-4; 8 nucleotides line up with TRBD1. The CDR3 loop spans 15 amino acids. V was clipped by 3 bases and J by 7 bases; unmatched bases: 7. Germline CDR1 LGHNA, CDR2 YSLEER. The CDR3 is CASSHSGTGSEKLFF. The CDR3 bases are TGCGCCAGCAGCCATTCCGGGACAGGATCTGAAAAACTGTTTTTT.

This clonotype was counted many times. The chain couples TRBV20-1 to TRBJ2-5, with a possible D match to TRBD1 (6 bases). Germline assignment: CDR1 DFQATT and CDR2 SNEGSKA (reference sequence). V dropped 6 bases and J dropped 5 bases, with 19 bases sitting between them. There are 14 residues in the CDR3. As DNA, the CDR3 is TGCAGTGCCCTAAATCGGCAGAGGGGGGAGACCCAGTACTTC. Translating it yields CSALNRQRGETQYF.

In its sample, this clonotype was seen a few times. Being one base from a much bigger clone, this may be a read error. CDR3 protein: CASSQGTGEEKLFF. The CDR3 DNA is TGCGCCAGCAGCCAAGGGACAGGGGAAGAAAAACTGTTTTTT. The rearrangement joins TRBV4-1 to TRBJ1-4; TRBD1 matches 9 bases. CDR1 and CDR2 (germline): MGHRA, YSYEKL. The trim removed 1 base at V and 8 bases at J, leaving 2 bases unmatched. The CDR3 length is 14 residues.

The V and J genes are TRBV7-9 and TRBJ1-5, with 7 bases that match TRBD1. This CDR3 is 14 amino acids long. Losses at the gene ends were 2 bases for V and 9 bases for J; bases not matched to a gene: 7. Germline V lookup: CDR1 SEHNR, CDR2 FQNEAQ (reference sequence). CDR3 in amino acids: CASSLQGGGVPQHF. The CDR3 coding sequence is TGTGCCAGCAGCTTACAGGGGGGGGGAGTGCCCCAGCATTTT. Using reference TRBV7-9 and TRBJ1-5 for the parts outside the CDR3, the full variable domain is DTGVSQNPRHKITKRGQNVTFRCDPISEHNRLYWYRQTLGQGPEFLTYFQNEAQLEKSRLLSDRFSAERPKGSFSTLEIQRTEQGDSAMYLCASSLQGGGVPQHFGDGTRLSIL.

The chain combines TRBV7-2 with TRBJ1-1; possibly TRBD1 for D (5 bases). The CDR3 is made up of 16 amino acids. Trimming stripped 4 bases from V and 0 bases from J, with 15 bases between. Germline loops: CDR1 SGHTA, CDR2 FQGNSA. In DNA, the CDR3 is TGTGCCAGCAGCTCAAGCAGGGAACACATGAACACTGAAGCTTTCTTT. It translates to CASSSSREHMNTEAFF.

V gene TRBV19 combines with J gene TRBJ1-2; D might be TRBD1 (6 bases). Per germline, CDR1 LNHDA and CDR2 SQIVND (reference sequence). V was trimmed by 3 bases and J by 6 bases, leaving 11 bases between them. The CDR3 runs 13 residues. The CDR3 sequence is CASSIYGTNGYTF. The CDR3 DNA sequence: TGTGCCAGTAGTATTTATGGGACAAATGGCTACACCTTC.

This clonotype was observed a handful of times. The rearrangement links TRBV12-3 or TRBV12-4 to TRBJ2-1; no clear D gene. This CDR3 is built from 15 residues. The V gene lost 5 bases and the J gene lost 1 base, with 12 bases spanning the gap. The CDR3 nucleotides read TGTGCCAGCAGTCGGGCTGGGGTTTCCTACAATGAGCAGTTCTTC. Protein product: CASSRAGVSYNEQFF.

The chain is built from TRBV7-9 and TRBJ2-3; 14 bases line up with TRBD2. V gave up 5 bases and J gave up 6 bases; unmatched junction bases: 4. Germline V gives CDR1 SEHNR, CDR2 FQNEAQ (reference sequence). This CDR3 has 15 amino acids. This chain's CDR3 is CASSPRTSGGDTQYF. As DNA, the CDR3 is TGTGCCAGCAGCCCGAGGACTAGCGGGGGGGATACGCAGTATTTT.

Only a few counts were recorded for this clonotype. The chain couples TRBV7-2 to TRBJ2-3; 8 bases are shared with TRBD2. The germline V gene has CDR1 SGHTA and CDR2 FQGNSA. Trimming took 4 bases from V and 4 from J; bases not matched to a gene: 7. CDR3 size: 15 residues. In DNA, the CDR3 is TGTGCCAGCAGCTCGGCGGGAGGAAGGGCAGATACGCAGTATTTT. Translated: CASSSAGGRADTQYF. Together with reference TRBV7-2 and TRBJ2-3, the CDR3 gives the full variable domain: GAGVSQSPSNKVTEKGKDVELRCDPISGHTALYWYRQSLGQGLEFLIYFQGNSAPDKSGLPSDRFSAERTGGSVSTLTIQRTQQEDSAVYLCASSSAGGRADTQYFGPGTRLTVL.

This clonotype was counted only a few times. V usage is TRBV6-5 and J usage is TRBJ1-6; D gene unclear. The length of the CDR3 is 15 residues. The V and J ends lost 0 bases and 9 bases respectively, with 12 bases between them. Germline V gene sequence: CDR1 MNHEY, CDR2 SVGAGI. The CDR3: CASSYSVAMGSPLHF. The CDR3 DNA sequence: TGTGCCAGCAGTTACTCGGTGGCGATGGGTTCACCCCTCCACTTT.

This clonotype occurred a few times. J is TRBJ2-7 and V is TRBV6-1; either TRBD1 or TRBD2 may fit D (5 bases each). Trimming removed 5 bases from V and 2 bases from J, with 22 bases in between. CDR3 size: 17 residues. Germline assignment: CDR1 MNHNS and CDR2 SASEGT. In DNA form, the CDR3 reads TGTGCCAGCAGTCGCAACACAGTTCCCGGGACCACCTACGAGCAGTACTTC. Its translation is CASSRNTVPGTTYEQYF.

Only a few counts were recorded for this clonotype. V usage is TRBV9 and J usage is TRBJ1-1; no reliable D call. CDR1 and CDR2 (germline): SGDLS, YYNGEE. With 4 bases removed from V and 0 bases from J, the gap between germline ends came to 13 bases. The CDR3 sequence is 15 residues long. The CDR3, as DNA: TGTGCCAGCAGCTTGAGTGCCTCCATGAACACTGAAGCTTTCTTT. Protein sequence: CASSLSASMNTEAFF.

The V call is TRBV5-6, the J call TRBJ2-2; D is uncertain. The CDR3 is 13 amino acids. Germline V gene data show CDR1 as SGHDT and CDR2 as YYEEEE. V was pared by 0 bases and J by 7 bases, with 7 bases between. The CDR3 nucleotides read TGTGCCAGCAGCTTGGAAAGGGACGGGGAGCTGTTTTTT. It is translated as CASSLERDGELFF.

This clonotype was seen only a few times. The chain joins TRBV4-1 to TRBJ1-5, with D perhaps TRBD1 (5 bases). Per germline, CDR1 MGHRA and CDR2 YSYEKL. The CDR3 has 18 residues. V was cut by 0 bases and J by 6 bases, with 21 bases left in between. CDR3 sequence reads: CASSQEGMAGIGGQPQHF. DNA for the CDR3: TGCGCCAGCAGCCAAGAGGGCATGGCGGGGATCGGGGGTCAGCCCCAGCATTTT.